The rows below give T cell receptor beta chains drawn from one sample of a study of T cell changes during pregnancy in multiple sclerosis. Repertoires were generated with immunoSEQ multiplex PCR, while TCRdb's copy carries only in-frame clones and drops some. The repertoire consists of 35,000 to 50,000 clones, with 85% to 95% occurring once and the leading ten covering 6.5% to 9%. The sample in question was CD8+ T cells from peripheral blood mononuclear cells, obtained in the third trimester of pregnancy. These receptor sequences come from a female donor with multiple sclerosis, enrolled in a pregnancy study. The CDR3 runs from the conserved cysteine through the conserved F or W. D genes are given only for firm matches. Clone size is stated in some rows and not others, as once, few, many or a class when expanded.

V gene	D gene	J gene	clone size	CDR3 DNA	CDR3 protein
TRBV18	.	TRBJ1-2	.	TGTGCCAGCTCACCACCTCCATTTAACTATGGCTACACCTTC	CASSPPPFNYGYTF
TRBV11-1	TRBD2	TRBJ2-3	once	TGTGCCAGCAGCTTAGGCCCAAGCGGGGGGATCACAGATACGCAGTATTTT	CASSLGPSGGITDTQYF
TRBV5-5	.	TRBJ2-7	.	TGTGCCAGCAGCTTGGGGGCAGATTTCTACGAGCAGTACTTC	CASSLGADFYEQYF
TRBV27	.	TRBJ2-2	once	TGTGCCAGCAGTGCCCGCCGACAGGTCACCGGGGAGCTGTTTTTT	CASSARRQVTGELFF
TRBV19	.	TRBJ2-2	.	TGTGCCAGTAGTAACGGGGCCGGGGAGCTGTTTTTT	CASSNGAGELFF
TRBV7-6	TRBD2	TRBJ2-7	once	TGTGCCAGCAGCCAAGGACTAGCGGGGGGTGGGTACGAGCAGTACTTC	CASSQGLAGGGYEQYF
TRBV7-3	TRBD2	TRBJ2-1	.	TGTGCCAGCAGCCGTATAGCGGGGGGGCAAAATGAGCAGTTCTTC	CASSRIAGGQNEQFF
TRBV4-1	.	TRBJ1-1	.	TGCGCCAGCAGCCAAGCCCAGATCGGAGGTAGCGCGCAAGCTTTCTTT	CASSQAQIGGSAQAFF
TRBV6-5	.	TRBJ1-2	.	TGTGCCAGCAGTTACTCGGCAGGCTATGGCTACACCTTC	CASSYSAGYGYTF
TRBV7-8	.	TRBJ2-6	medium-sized	TGTGCCAGCAGCCCCGTCCCCACAGGGACTGGGGCCAACGTCCTGACTTTC	CASSPVPTGTGANVLTF
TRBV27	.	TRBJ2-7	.	TGTGCCAGCAGCTTCCAACCGGCCGGCGGGTCCCCTTACGAGCAGTACTTC	CASSFQPAGGSPYEQYF
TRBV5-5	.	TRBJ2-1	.	TGTGCCAGCAGCGATGCCTTGGCGGGGAACTACAATGAGCAGTTCTTC	CASSDALAGNYNEQFF
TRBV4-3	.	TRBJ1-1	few	TGCGCCAGCAGCCACGGACAGCGGGAGGTAGACACTGAAGCTTTCTTT	CASSHGQREVDTEAFF
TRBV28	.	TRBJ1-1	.	TGTGCCAGCAGTTTGAGCCCTTCGGGATCCACTGAAGCTTTCTTT	CASSLSPSGSTEAFF
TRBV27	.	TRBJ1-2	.	TGTGCCAGCAGTTTAGGACAGAACTATGGCTACACCTTC	CASSLGQNYGYTF
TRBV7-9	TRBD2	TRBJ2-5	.	TGTGCCAGCAGCCGACTAGCGGACCTTCAAGAGACCCAGTACTTC	CASSRLADLQETQYF
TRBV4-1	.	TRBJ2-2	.	TGCGCCAGCAGCCAAGACGGGGGAACCGGGGAGCTGTTTTTT	CASSQDGGTGELFF
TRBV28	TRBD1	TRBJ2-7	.	TGTGCCAGCAGTTTACCAACCGACAGGGGGAGCTACGAGCAGTACTTC	CASSLPTDRGSYEQYF